Reported below is one T cell receptor (beta chain). The sample comes from a study of T cell changes during pregnancy in multiple sclerosis. Produced via immunoSEQ multiplex PCR; TCRdb's table is partial and in-frame only. The sample shows about 80,000 clones, around 94% of them seen only once. Here the sequenced sample was CD4+ T cells from peripheral blood mononuclear cells, taken before pregnancy. This TCR derives from a female donor with multiple sclerosis, enrolled in a pregnancy study.

The CDR3 loop is CASSRQGVGGELFF. The CDR3 bases are TGTGCCAGCAGTCGACAGGGAGTAGGCGGGGAGCTGTTTTTT. V gene TRBV28 combines with J gene TRBJ2-2, with 7 nucleotides matching TRBD1. The V segment lost 5 bases and the J segment 7 bases; nucleotides outside the gene matches: 7. The CDR3 runs 14 residues. The V gene's germline CDR1 is MDHEN and CDR2 SYDVKM.